The rows below give T cell receptor beta chains drawn from one sample of a study of cytomegalovirus exposure and HLA in healthy donors. Repertoires were generated with immunoSEQ multiplex PCR, while TCRdb's copy carries only in-frame clones and drops some. The sample contains about 170,000 clones, around 82% of which appear only once. Sequencing input: PBMCs. Receptors were obtained from a male donor in good health and CMV-seronegative. CDR3s include the opening cysteine and the closing phenylalanine or tryptophan. A D gene is named only where the DNA matches it firmly. Clone size is not always given. Where it is, it says once, few, many or a class for expanded clones.

clone size: -; D gene: TRBD1; V gene: TRBV29-1; J gene: TRBJ1-5; CDR3 DNA: TGCAGCGTATTGACAGGGGTAGGTCAGCCCCAGCATTTT; CDR3 protein: CSVLTGVGQPQHF
clone size: -; D gene: -; V gene: TRBV7-2; J gene: TRBJ1-1; CDR3 DNA: TGTGCCAGCAGCTATGGAACAGGGAACACTGAAGCTTTCTTT; CDR3 protein: CASSYGTGNTEAFF
clone size: -; D gene: -; V gene: TRBV6-5; J gene: TRBJ1-1; CDR3 DNA: TGTGCCACGAAAAGATTGGTAGCGCTGAACACTGAAGCTTTCTTT; CDR3 protein: CATKRLVALNTEAFF
clone size: -; D gene: TRBD1; V gene: TRBV5-6; J gene: TRBJ2-5; CDR3 DNA: TGTGCCAGCAGCAGATACAGGGGCCGGGAGACCCAGTACTTC; CDR3 protein: CASSRYRGRETQYF
clone size: -; D gene: -; V gene: TRBV19; J gene: TRBJ1-3; CDR3 DNA: TGTGCCAGTACCCCACAGACCAGAAACACCATATATTTT; CDR3 protein: CASTPQTRNTIYF
clone size: -; D gene: -; V gene: TRBV6-5; J gene: TRBJ1-5; CDR3 DNA: TGTGCCAGCAGTTACTCGGGAGGGGACAATCAGCCCCAGCATTTT; CDR3 protein: CASSYSGGDNQPQHF
clone size: -; D gene: TRBD1; V gene: TRBV11-2; J gene: TRBJ1-2; CDR3 DNA: TGTGCCAGCAGCTTCGGACAGGGGTTTTTTTATGGCTACACCTTC; CDR3 protein: CASSFGQGFFYGYTF
clone size: -; D gene: TRBD1; V gene: TRBV27; J gene: TRBJ1-1; CDR3 DNA: TGTGCCAGTCGTACCGGGACAGTGAACACTGAAGCTTTCTTT; CDR3 protein: CASRTGTVNTEAFF
clone size: -; D gene: TRBD1; V gene: TRBV29-1; J gene: TRBJ2-7; CDR3 DNA: TGCAGCGTTGAAACACGGGACAGGGGAGCCTACGAGCAGTACTTC; CDR3 protein: CSVETRDRGAYEQYF
clone size: few; D gene: TRBD2; V gene: TRBV7-3; J gene: TRBJ2-1; CDR3 DNA: TGTGCCAGCAGCGCCACTAGTGGGGGGGATGAGCAGTTCTTC; CDR3 protein: CASSATSGGDEQFF
clone size: -; D gene: -; V gene: TRBV5-4; J gene: TRBJ2-7; CDR3 DNA: TGTGCCAGCAGCTCCGGACTGGAATACGAGCAGTACTTC; CDR3 protein: CASSSGLEYEQYF
clone size: once; D gene: -; V gene: TRBV7-9; J gene: TRBJ1-5; CDR3 DNA: TGTGCCAGCAGCTTGGACTTAGGACAGATGCCCCAGCATTTT; CDR3 protein: CASSLDLGQMPQHF